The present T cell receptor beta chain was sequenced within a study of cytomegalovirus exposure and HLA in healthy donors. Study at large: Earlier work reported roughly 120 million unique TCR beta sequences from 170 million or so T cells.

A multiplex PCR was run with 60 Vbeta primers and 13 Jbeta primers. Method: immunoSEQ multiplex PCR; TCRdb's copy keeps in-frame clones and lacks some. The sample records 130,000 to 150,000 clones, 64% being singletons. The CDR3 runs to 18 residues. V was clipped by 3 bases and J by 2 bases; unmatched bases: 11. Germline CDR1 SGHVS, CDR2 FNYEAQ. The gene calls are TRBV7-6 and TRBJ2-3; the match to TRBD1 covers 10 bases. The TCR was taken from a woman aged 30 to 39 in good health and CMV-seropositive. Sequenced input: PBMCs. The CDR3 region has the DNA TGTGCCAGCAGCTTTATAACCGGGACAGGGGACCTCACAGATACGCAGTATTTT. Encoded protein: CASSFITGTGDLTDTQYF.